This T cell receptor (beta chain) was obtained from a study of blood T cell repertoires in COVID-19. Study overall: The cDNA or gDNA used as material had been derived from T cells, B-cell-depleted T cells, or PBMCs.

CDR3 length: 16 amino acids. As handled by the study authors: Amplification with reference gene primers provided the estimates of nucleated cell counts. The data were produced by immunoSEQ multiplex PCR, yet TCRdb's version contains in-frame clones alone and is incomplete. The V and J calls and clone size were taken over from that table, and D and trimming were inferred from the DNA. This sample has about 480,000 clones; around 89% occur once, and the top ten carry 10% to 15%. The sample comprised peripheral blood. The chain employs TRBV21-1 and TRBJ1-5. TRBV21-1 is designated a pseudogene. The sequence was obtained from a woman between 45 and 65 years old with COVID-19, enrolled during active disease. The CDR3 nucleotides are TGTGCCAGCAATAGAGGAGGGCTAGGAGGCAATCAGCCCCAGCATTTT. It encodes CASNRGGLGGNQPQHF.